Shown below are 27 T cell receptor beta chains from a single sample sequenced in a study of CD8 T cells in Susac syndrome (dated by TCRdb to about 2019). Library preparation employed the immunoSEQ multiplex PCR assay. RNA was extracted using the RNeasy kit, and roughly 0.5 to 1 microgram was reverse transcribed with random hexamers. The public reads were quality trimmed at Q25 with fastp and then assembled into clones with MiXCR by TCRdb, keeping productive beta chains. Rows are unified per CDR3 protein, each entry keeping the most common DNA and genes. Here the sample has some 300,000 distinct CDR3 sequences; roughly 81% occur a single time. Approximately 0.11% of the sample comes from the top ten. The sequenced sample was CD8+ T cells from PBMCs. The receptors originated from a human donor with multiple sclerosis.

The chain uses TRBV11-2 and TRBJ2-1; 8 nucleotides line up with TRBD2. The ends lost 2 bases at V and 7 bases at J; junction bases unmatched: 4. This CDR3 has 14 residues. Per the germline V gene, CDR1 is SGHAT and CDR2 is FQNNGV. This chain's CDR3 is CASSLSGRRNEQFF. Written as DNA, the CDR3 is TGTGCCAGCAGCTTAAGCGGGAGACGAAATGAGCAGTTCTTC.

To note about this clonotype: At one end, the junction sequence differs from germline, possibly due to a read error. CDR3 sequence: CASSLGPGQQETQYF. The CDR3 DNA sequence: TGTGCTAGCAGCTTAGGTCCCGGACAACAAGAGACCCAGTACTTC. This chain links TRBV7-6 with TRBJ2-5, with a tentative D call TRBD1 (5 bases). This CDR3 contains 15 residues. Germline V gene sequence: CDR1 SGHVS, CDR2 FNYEAQ.

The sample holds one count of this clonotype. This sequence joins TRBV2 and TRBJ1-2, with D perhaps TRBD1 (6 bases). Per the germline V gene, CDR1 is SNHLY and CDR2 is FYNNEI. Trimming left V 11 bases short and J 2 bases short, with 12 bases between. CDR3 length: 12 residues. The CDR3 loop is CAELTGNYGYTF. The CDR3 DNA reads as TGTGCCGAATTAACAGGGAACTATGGCTACACCTTC.

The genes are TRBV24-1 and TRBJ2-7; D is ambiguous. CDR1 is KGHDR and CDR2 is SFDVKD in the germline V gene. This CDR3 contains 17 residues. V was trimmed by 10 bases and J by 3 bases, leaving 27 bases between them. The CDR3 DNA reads TGTGCCACTAACCACTCTACCTTTATCCGGGCCTTCTACGAGCAGTACTTC. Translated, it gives CATNHSTFIRAFYEQYF.

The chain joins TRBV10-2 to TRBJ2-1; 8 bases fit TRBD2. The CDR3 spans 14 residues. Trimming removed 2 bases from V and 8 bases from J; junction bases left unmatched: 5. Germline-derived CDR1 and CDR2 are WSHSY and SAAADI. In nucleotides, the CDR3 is TGCGCCAGCAGTGAGAGGCTAGCGGGTCATGAGCAGTTCTTC. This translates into CASSERLAGHEQFF.

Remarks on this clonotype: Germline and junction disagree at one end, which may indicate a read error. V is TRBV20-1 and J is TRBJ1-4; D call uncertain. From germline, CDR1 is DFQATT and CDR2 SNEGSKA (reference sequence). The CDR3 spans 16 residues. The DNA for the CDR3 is TGCAGTGCTGTACCCCTACTGCTATCAACTAATGAAAAACTGGTTTTT. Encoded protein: CSAVPLLLSTNEKLVF.

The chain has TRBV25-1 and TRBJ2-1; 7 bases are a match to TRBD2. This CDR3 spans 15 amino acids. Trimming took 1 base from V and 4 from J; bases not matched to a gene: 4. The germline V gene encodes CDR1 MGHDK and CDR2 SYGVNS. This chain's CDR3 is CASSELGGAYNEQFF. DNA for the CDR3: TGTGCCAGCAGTGAATTGGGAGGGGCTTACAATGAGCAGTTCTTC. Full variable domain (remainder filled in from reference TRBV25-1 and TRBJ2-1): EADIYQTPRYLVIGTGKKITLECSQTMGHDKMYWYQQDPGMELHLIHYSYGVNSTEKGDLSSESTVSRIRTEHFPLTLESARPSHTSQYLCASSELGGAYNEQFFGPGTRLTVL.

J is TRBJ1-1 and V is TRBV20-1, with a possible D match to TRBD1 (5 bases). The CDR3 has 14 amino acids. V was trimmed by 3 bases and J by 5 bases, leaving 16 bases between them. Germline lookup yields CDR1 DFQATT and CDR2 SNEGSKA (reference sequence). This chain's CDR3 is CSASRGGWRTEAFF. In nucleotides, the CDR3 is TGCAGTGCTAGTAGGGGCGGGTGGCGGACTGAAGCTTTCTTT.

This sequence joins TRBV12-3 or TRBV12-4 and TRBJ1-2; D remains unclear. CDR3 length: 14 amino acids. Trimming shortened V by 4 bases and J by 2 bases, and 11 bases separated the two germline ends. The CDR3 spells CASSSVGRNYGYTF. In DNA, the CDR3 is TGTGCCAGCAGTTCGGTCGGCCGGAACTATGGCTACACCTTC.

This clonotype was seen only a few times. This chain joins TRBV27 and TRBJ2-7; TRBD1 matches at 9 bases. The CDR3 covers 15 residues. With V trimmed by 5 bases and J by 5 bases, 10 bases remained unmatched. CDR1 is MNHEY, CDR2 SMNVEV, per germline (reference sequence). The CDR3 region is CASSLGRDRVNEQYF. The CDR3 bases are TGTGCCAGCAGTCTGGGTCGGGACAGGGTTAACGAGCAGTACTTC.

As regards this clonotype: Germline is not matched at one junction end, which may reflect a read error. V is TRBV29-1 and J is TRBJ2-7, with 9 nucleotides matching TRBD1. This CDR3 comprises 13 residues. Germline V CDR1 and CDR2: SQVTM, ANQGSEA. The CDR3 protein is CSVSQGDRASSGF. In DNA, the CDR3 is TGCAGCGTTTCACAGGGGGACAGGGCGAGCAGTGGCTTC.

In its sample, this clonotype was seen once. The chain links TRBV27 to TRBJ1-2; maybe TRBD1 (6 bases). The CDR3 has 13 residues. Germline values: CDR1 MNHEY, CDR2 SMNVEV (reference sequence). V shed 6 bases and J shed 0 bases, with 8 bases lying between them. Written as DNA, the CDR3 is TGTGCCAGCAGGGGGGCTACTAACTATGGCTACACCTTC. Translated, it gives CASRGATNYGYTF.

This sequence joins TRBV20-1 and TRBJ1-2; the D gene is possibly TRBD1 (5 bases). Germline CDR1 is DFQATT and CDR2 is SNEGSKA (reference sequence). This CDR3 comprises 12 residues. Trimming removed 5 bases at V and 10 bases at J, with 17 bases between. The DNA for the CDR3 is TGCAGTGCTTTATCCGGGACGACAATCTACACCTTC. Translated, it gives CSALSGTTIYTF.

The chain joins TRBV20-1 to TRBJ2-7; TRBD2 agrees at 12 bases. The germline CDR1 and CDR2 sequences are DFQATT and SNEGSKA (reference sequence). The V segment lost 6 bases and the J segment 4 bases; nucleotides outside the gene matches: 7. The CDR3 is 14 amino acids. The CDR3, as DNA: TGCAGTGCCCCGGATCTAGCGGGAGGGTACGAGCAGTACTTC. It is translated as CSAPDLAGGYEQYF.

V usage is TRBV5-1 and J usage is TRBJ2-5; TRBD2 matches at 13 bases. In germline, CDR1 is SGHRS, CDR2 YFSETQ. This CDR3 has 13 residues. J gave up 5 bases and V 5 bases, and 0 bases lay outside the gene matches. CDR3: CASRLAGGETQYF. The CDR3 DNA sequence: TGCGCCAGCAGACTAGCGGGAGGGGAGACCCAGTACTTC.

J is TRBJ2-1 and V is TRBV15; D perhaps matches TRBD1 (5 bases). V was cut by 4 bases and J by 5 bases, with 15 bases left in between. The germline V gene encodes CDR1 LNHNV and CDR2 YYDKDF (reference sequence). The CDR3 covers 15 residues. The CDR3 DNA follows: TGTGCCACCAGCAATGGCCAGGGATTACACAATGAGCAGTTCTTC. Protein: CATSNGQGLHNEQFF.

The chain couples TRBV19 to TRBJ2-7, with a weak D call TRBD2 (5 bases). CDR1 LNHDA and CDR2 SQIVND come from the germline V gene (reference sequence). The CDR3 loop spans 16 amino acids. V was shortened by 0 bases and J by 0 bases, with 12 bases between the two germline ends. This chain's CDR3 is CASSIDLEDASYEQYF. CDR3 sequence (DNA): TGTGCCAGTAGTATAGATCTGGAGGATGCCTCCTACGAGCAGTACTTC.

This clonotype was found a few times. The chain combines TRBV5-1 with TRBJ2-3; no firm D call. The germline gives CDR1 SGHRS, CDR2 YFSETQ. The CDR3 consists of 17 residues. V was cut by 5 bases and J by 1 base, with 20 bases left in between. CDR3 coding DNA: TGCGCCAGCAGTCTTGTTGGTAGTAGTCGACGCACAGATACGCAGTATTTT. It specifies CASSLVGSSRRTDTQYF.

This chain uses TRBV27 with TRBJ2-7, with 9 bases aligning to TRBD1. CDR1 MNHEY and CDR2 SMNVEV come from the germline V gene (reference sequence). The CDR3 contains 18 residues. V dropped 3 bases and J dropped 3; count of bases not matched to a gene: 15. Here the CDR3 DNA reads TGTGCCAGCAGTTTTCTGTATCGCGACAGGGGGGTTATCTACGAGCAGTACTTC. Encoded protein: CASSFLYRDRGVIYEQYF.

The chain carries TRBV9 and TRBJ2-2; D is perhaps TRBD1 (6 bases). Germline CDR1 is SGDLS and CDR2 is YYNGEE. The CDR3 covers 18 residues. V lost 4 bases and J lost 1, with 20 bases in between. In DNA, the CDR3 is TGTGCCAGCAGCCCCCTATACAGGACAGCTAGGAACACCGGGGAGCTGTTTTTT. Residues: CASSPLYRTARNTGELFF.

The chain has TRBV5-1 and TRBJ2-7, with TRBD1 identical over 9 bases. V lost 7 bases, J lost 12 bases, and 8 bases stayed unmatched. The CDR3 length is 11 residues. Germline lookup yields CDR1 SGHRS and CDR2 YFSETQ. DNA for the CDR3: TGCGCCAGCGGGGACAGGGCTTCCCGGTACTTC. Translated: CASGDRASRYF.

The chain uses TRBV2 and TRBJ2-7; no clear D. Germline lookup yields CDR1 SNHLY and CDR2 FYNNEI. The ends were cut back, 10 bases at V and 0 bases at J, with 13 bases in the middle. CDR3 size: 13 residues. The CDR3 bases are TGTGCCACCCTCCCCGCTGACTCCTACGAGCAGTACTTC. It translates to CATLPADSYEQYF.

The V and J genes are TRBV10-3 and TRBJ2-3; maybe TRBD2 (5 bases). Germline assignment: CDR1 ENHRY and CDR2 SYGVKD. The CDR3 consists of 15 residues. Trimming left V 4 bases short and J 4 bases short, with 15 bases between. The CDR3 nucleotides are TGTGCCATCAGTGCGAGGGAAGAGGTGTCAGATACGCAGTATTTT. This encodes CAISAREEVSDTQYF.

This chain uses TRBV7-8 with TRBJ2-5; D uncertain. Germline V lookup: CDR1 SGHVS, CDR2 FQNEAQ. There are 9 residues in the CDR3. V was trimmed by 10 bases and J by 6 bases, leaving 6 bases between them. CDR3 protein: CATGQTQYF. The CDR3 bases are TGTGCCACGGGTCAGACCCAGTACTTC.

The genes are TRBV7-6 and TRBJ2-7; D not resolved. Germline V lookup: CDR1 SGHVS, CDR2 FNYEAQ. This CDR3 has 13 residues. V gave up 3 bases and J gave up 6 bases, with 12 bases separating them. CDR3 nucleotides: TGTGCCAGCAGCTTGAAAGAAGACATCGAGCAGTACTTC. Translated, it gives CASSLKEDIEQYF.

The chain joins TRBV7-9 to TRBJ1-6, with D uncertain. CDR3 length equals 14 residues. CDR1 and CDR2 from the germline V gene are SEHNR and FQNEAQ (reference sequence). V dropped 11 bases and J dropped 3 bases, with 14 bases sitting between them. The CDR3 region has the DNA TGTGCCGGCCGGCGGACCGGCTATAATTCACCCCTCCACTTT. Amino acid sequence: CAGRRTGYNSPLHF.

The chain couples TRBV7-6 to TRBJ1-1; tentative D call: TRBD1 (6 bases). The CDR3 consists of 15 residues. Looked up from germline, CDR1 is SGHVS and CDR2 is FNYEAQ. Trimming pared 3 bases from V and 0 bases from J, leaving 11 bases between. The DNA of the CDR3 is TGTGCCAGCAGCTTTTCGGGGGGCATGAACACTGAAGCTTTCTTT. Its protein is CASSFSGGMNTEAFF.